Sequencing of this T cell receptor beta chain was carried out in a study of T cells in localized non-small cell lung cancer. Study-wide results and limits: A single tumor region was sequenced, leaving heterogeneity possible. Elevated circulating T cell density in blood was associated with longer overall survival. Adjacent uninvolved lung tissue had the highest T cell clonality, exceeding tumor. Across samples, adjacent lung featured a median 57 of the top 100 tumor clones.

Using immunoSEQ multiplex PCR, the repertoire was profiled, and TCRdb retains in-frame clones only, with some absent. The data show approximately 31,000 clones, with 90% to 95% seen just once and 0.73% held by the top ten. Trimming shortened V by 3 bases and J by 4 bases, and 19 bases separated the two germline ends. The CDR3 is made up of 16 amino acids. CDR1 is SGHRS and CDR2 is YFSETQ in the germline V gene. This clone was recorded a few times. Its antigen is unknown. Specimen: peripheral blood, collected before any cancer treatment. This clonotype was obtained from a woman aged 35 to 69 with stage I lung adenocarcinoma. The chain couples TRBV5-1 to TRBJ1-1; TRBD1 might be the D (5 bases). This chain's CDR3 is CASSWALGRQSTEAFF. CDR3 nucleotide sequence: TGCGCCAGCAGCTGGGCCTTGGGGCGGCAGAGCACTGAAGCTTTCTTT.